The source of this T cell receptor (beta chain) is a study of cytomegalovirus exposure and HLA in healthy donors. The CDR3 totals 14 residues. Germline V CDR1 and CDR2: MNHNS, SASEGT. Trimming removed 0 bases from V and 9 bases from J; junction bases left unmatched: 6. Amplification used 60 Vbeta primers and 13 Jbeta primers. The table came from immunoSEQ multiplex PCR; TCRdb's copy has only in-frame clones and leaves some out. The sample includes 150,000 to 200,000 clones, approximately 86% of them seen just once. Material for sequencing was PBMCs. This chain connects TRBV6-1 to TRBJ1-2; 8 bases are shared with TRBD1. This clonotype was obtained from a boy between 2 and 10 years old in good health and CMV-seronegative. CDR3 DNA: TGTGCCAGCAGTGAAGCTTGGACAGGGTATAGCTACACCTTC. Protein sequence: CASSEAWTGYSYTF.